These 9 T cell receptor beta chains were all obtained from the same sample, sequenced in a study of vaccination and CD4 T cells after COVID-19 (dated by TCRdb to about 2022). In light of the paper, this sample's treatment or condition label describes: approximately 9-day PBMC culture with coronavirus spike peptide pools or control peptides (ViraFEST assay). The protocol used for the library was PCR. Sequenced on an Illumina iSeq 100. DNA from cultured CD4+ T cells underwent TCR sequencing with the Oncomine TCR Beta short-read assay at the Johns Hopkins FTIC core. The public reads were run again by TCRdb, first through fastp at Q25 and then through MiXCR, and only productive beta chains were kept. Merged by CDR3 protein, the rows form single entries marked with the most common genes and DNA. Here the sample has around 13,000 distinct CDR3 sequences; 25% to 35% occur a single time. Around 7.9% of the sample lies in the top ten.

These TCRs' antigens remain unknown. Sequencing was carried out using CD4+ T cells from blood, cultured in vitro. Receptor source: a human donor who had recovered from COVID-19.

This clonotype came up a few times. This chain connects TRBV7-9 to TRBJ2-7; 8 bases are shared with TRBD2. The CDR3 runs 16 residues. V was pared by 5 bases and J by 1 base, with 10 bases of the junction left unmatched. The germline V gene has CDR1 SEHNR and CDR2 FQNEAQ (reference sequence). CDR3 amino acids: CASSPLAAGVSYEQYF. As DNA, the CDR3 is TGTGCCAGCAGCCCTCTAGCAGCGGGGGTATCCTACGAGCAGTACTTC.

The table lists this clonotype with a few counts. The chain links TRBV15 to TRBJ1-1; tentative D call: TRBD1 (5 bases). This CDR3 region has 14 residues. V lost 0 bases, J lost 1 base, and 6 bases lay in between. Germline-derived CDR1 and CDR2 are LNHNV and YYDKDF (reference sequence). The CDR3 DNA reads TGTGCCACCAGCAGAGATGGGGGGAACACTGAAGCTTTCTTT. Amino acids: CATSRDGGNTEAFF. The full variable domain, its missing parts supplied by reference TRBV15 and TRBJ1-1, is DAMVIQNPRYQVTQFGKPVTLSCSQTLNHNVMYWYQQKSSQAPKLLFHYYDKDFNNEADTPDNFQSRRPNTSFCFLDIRSPGLGDTAMYLCATSRDGGNTEAFFGQGTRLTVV.

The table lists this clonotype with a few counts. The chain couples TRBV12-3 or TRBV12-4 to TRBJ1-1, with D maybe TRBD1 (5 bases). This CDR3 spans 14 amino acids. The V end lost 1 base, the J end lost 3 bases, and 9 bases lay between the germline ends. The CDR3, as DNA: TGTGCCAGCAGTTTAGGGGGCGCGGACACTGAAGCTTTCTTT. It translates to CASSLGGADTEAFF.

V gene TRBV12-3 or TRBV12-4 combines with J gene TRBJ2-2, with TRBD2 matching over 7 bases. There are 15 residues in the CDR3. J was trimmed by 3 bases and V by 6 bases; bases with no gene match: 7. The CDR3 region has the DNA TGTGCCAGCAGGGCGGGGAGGGCCGACACCGGGGAGCTGTTTTTT. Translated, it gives CASRAGRADTGELFF.

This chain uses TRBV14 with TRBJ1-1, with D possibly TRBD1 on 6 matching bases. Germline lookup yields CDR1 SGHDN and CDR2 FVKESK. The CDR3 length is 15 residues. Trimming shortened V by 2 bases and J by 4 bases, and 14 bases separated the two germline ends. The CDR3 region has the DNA TGTGCCAGCAGCCAACAAGGGGGGAGAGGCACTGAAGCTTTCTTT. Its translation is CASSQQGGRGTEAFF. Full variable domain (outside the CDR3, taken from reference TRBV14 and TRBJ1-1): EAGVTQFPSHSVIEKGQTVTLRCDPISGHDNLYWYRRVMGKEIKFLLHFVKESKQDESGMPNNRFLAERTGGTYSTLKVQPAELEDSGVYFCASSQQGGRGTEAFFGQGTRLTVV.

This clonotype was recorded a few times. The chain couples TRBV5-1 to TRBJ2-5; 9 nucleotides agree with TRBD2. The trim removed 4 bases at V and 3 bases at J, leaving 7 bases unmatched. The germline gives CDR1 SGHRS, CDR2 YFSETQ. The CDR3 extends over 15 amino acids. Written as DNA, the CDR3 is TGCGCCAGCAGCCCAACGGGACTAGCAAAAGAGACCCAGTACTTC. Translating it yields CASSPTGLAKETQYF. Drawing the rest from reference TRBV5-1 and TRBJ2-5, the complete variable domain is KAGVTQTPRYLIKTRGQQVTLSCSPISGHRSVSWYQQTPGQGLQFLFEYFSETQRNKGNFPGRFSGRQFSNSRSEMNVSTLELGDSALYLCASSPTGLAKETQYFGPGTRLLVL.

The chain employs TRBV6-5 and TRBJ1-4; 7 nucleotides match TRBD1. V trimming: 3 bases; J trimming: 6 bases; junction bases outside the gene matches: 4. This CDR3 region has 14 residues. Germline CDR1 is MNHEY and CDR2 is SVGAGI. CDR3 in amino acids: CASSYSGGDEKLFF. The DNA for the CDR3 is TGTGCCAGCAGTTATTCAGGGGGGGATGAAAAACTGTTTTTT.

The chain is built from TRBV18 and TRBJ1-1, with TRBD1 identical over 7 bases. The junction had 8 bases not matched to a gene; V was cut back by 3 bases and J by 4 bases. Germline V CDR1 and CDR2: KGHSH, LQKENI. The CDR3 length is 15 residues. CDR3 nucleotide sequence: TGTGCCAGCTCACCTGGGCGACAGGGAGGCACTGAAGCTTTCTTT. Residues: CASSPGRQGGTEAFF.

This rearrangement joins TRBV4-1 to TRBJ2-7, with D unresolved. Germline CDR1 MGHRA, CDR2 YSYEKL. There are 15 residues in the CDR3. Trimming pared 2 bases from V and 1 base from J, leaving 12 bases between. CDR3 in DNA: TGCGCCAGCAGCCAACGGACGGTCCTTTCCTACGAGCAGTACTTC. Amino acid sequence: CASSQRTVLSYEQYF.